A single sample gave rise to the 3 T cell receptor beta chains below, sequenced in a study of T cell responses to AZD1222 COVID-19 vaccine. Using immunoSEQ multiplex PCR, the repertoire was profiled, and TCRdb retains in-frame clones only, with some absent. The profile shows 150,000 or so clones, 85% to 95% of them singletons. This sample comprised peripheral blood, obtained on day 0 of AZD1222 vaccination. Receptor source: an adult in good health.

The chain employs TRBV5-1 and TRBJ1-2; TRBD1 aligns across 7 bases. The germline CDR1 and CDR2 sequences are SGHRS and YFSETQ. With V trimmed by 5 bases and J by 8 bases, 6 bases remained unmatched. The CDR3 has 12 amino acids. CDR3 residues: CASRGDRIGYTF. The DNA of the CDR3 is TGCGCCAGCAGAGGGGACAGAATCGGCTACACCTTC.

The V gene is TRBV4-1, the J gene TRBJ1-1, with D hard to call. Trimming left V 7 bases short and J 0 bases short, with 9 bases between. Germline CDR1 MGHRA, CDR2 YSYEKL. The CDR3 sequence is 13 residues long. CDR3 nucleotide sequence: TGCGCCAGCAACGGACTCTTGAACACTGAAGCTTTCTTT. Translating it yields CASNGLLNTEAFF.

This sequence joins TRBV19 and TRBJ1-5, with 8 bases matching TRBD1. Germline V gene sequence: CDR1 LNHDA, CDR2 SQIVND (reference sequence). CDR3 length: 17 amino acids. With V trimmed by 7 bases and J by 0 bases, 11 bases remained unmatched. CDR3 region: CASNRGQDAFSNQPQHF. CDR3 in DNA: TGTGCCAGTAATCGGGGACAGGATGCTTTTAGCAATCAGCCCCAGCATTTT.